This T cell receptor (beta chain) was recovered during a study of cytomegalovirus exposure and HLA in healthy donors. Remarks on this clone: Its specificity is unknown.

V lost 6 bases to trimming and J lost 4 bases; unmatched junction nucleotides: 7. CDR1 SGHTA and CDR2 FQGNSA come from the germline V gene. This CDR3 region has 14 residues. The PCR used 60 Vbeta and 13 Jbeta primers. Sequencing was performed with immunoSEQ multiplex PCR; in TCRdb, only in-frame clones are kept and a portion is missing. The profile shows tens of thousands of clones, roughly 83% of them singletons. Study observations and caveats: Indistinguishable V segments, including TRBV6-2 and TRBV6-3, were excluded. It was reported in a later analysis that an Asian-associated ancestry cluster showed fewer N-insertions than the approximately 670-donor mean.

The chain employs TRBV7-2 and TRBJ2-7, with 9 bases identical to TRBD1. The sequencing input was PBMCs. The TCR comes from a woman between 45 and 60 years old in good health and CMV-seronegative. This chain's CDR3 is CASSYRTGAYEQYV. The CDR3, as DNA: TGTGCCAGCAGTTACCGGACAGGGGCGTACGAGCAGTACGTC.